One T cell receptor (beta chain) is described in this entry. The data belong to a study of T cells in Graves' hyperthyroidism and ophthalmopathy. CDR1 is SEHNR, CDR2 FQNEAQ, per germline (reference sequence). This CDR3 has 14 residues. With V trimmed by 0 bases and J by 6 bases, 4 bases remained unmatched. Regions amplified from RNA transcripts were the TCR beta CDR3 regions. A set of HTBI primers served as the primers for a first-round RT-PCR of the TCR CDR3. TCRdb reanalysed the multiplex PCR reads using MiXCR and keeps one entry per CDR3 protein. The repertoire holds under 350,000 distinct CDR3 sequences, with about 20% as singletons.

The specimen was blood. The TCR comes from a woman aged 45-65 years with Graves' hyperthyroidism. The chain employs TRBV7-9 and TRBJ2-5, with 7 bases aligning to TRBD2. This chain's CDR3 is CASSLAGLSKTQYF. The CDR3 DNA reads as TGTGCCAGCAGCTTAGCGGGACTAAGCAAGACCCAGTACTTC.